These T cell receptor beta chains were read from a single sample in a study of Graves' ophthalmopathy and Graves' hyperthyroidism. One entry per CDR3 protein results from TCRdb running MiXCR on the multiplex PCR reads. Among around 400,000 distinct CDR3 sequences listed, around 21% were seen once. The specimen sequenced was peripheral blood. The receptors were gathered from a woman aged 18-30 years with stable Graves' hyperthyroidism. Each CDR3 is given with its conserved first and last residue. D genes are given only for firm matches. Expanded clones get a size class; other rows say once, few or many, or leave the size out.

>TRBJ2-7|many|TRBV19|14|.
CASSKGPFGHEQYF
TGTGCCAGTAGTAAGGGACCCTTTGGCCACGAGCAGTACTTC
>TRBJ2-5|many|TRBV25-1|19|TRBD2
CASSGMGLAGGPSQETQYF
TGTGCCAGCAGTGGTATGGGACTAGCGGGAGGGCCCTCCCAAGAGACCCAGTACTTC
>TRBJ1-5|many|TRBV6-1|16|TRBD1
CASREITGGIGQPQHF
TGTGCCAGCAGGGAAATCACAGGGGGCATAGGTCAGCCCCAGCATTTT
>TRBJ1-1|few|TRBV24-1|13|.
CATRNPGNTEAFF
TGTGCCACCAGGAACCCAGGGAACACTGAAGCTTTCTTT
>TRBJ1-1|.|TRBV6-5|15|.
CASSFWQGTNTEAFF
TGTGCCAGCAGTTTTTGGCAGGGTACGAACACTGAAGCTTTCTTT
>TRBJ2-7|many|TRBV27|13|TRBD2
CASRLAASYEQYF
TGTGCCAGTAGACTAGCGGCATCCTACGAGCAGTACTTC
>TRBJ1-3|many|TRBV28|14|.
CASAFAGIVGTIYF
TGTGCCAGCGCCTTTGCTGGGATCGTAGGCACCATATATTTT
>TRBJ1-1|many|TRBV30|15|TRBD1
CAWSVSGGGEAEAFF
TGTGCCTGGAGTGTGTCAGGGGGCGGGGAGGCTGAAGCTTTCTTT
>TRBJ1-1|many|TRBV4-2|15|.
CASSQDPGWDTEAFF
TGTGCCAGCAGCCAAGATCCAGGTTGGGACACTGAAGCTTTCTTT
>TRBJ1-2|.|TRBV20-1|12|.
CSAHNTNYGYTF
TGCAGTGCCCATAACACAAACTATGGCTACACCTTC
>TRBJ1-2|.|TRBV24-1|12|.
CATSDFNYGYTF
TGTGCCACCAGTGATTTTAACTATGGCTACACCTTC
>TRBJ2-4|many|TRBV5-1|17|TRBD2
CASSLVLAGQFKNIQYF
TGCGCCAGCAGCTTGGTCCTAGCGGGACAATTCAAAAACATTCAGTACTTC
>TRBJ2-6|many|TRBV4-1|16|.
CASSQERGTGANVLTF
TGCGCCAGCAGCCAAGAAAGAGGGACTGGGGCCAACGTCCTGACTTTC
>TRBJ2-5|.|TRBV12-3/TRBV12-4|15|.
CASSSGVVGRETQYF
TGTGCCAGCAGCTCGGGAGTTGTGGGGCGAGAGACCCAGTACTTC
>TRBJ1-5|many|TRBV28|17|.
CASSLSHLREGNQPQHF
TGTGCCAGCAGTTTATCGCACCTGAGGGAAGGCAATCAGCCCCAGCATTTT
>TRBJ2-7|once|TRBV10-3|13|.
CAISEGVLYEQYF
TGTGCCATCAGTGAGGGGGTTTTATACGAGCAGTACTTC
>TRBJ2-5|few|TRBV6-1|15|TRBD1
CASSKNDRVAETQYF
TGTGCCAGCAGTAAAAACGACAGGGTCGCCGAGACCCAGTACTTC